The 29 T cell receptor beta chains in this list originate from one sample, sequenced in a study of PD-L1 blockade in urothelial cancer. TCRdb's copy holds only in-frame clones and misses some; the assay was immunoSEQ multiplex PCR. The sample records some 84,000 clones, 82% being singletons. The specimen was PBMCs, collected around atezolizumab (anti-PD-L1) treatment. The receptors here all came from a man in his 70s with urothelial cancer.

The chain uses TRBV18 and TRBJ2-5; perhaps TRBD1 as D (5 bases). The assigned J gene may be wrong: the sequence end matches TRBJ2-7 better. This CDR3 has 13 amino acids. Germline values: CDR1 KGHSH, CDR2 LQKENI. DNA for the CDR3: TGTGCCAGCTCACCCGACAGCTCCTACGAGCAGTACTTC. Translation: CASSPDSSYEQYF.

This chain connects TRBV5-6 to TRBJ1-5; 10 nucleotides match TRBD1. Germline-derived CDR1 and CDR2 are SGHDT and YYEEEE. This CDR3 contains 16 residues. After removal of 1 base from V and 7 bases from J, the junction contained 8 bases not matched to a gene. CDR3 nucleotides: TGTGCCAGCAGCTTGATGGACAGGGGGACTACACAGCCCCAGCATTTT. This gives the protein CASSLMDRGTTQPQHF.

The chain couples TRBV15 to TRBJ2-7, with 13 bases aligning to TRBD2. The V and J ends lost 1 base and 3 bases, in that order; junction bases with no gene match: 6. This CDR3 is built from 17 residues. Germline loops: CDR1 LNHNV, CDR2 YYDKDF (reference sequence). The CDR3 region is CATSRGTGLAGVYEQYF. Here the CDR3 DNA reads TGTGCCACCAGCAGAGGGACTGGACTAGCGGGAGTCTACGAGCAGTACTTC.

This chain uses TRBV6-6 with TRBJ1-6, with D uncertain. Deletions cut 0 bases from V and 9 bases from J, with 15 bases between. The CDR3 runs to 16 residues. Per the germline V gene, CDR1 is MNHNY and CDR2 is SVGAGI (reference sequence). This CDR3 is CASSYSRVELSSPLHF. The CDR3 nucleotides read TGTGCCAGCAGTTACTCGAGGGTAGAACTCAGTTCACCCCTCCACTTT.

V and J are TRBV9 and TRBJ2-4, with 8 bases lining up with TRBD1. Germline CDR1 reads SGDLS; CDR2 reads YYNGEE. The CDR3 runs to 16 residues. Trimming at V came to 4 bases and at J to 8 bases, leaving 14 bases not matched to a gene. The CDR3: CASSPIPQGARHIQYF. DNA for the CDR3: TGTGCCAGCAGCCCCATACCCCAGGGGGCTAGGCACATTCAGTACTTC.

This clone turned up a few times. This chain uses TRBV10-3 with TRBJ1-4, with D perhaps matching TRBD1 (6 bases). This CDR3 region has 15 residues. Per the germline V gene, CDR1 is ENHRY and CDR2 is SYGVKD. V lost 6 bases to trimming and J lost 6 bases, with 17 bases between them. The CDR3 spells CAIRGALDSDEKLFF. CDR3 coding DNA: TGTGCCATCAGGGGGGCCTTGGACAGTGATGAAAAACTGTTTTTT.

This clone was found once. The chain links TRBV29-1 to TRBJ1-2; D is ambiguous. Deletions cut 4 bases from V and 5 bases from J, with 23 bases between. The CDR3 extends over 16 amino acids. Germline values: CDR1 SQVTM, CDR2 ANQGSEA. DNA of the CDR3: TGCAGCGTTGTTCCCTCGGAGGGCAGGCCACCTTATGGCTACACCTTC. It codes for CSVVPSEGRPPYGYTF.

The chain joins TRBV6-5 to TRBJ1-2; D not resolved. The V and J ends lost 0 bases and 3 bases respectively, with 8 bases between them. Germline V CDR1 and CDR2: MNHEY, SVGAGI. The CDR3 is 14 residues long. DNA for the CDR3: TGTGCCAGCAGTTACTCGTGGCTCGACTATGGCTACACCTTC. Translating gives CASSYSWLDYGYTF.

CDR3 DNA sequence: TGTGCCAGCAGCCAGGGACTTCAAGAGACCCAGTACTTC. Protein product: CASSQGLQETQYF. The V and J genes are TRBV11-3 and TRBJ2-5, with D perhaps matching TRBD2 (6 bases). With 5 bases removed from V and 2 bases from J, the gap between germline ends came to 9 bases. The CDR3 is 13 residues long. Germline V gene lookup returns CDR1 SGHNT and CDR2 YENEEA.

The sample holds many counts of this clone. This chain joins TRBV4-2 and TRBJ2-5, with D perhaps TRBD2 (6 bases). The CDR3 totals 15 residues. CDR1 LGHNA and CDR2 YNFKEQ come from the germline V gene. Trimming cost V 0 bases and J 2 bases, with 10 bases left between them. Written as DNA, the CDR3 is TGTGCCAGCAGCCAAGACATCCGGGGGCAAGAGACCCAGTACTTC. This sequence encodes CASSQDIRGQETQYF.

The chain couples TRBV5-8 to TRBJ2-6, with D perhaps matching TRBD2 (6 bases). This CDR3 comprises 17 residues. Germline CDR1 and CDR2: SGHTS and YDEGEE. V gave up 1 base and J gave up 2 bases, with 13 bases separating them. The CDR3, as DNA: TGTGCCAGCAGCTTGAAAGGAGGGGCTGCTGGGGCCAACGTCCTGACTTTC. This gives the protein CASSLKGGAAGANVLTF.

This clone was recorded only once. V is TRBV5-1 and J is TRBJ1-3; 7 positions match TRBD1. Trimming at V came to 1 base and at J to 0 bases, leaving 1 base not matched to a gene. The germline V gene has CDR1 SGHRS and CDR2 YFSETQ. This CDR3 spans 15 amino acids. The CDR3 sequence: CASSLNRGSGNTIYF. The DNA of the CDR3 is TGCGCCAGCAGCTTGAACAGGGGCTCTGGAAACACCATATATTTT.

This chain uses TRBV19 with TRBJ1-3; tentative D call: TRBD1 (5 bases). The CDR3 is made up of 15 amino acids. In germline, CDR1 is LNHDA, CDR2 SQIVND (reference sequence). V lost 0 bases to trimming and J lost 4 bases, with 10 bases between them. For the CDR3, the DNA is TGTGCCAGTAGTATAGATTGGAGGGACGGAAACACCATATATTTT. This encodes CASSIDWRDGNTIYF.

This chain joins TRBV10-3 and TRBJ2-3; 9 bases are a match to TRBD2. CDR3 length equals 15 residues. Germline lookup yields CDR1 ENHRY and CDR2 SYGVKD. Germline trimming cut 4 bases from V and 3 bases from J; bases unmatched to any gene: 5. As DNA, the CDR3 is TGTGCCATCAGTGCGACTAGCGGAAAAACAGATACGCAGTATTTT. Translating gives CAISATSGKTDTQYF.

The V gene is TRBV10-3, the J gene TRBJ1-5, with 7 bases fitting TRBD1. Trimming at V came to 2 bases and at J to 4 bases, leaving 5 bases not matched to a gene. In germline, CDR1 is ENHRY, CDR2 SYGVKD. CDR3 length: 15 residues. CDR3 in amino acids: CAISEDRQGNQPQHF. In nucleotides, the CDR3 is TGTGCCATCAGTGAGGATCGACAGGGTAATCAGCCCCAGCATTTT.

The CDR3 region is CASSLGQGLYF. The DNA for the CDR3 is TGTGCCAGCAGCTTAGGACAGGGACTGTATTTT. V gene TRBV7-2 combines with J gene TRBJ2-3; possibly TRBD1 for D (7 bases). From germline, CDR1 is SGHTA and CDR2 FQGNSA. V was trimmed by 1 base and J by 14 bases, leaving 10 bases between them. The CDR3 covers 11 residues.

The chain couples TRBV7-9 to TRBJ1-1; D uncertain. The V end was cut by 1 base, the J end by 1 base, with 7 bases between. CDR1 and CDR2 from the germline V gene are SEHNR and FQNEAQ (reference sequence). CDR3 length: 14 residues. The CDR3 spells CASSLGPGNTEAFF. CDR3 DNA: TGTGCCAGCAGCTTAGGGCCAGGGAACACTGAAGCTTTCTTT. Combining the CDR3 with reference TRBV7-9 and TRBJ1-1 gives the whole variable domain DTGVSQNPRHKITKRGQNVTFRCDPISEHNRLYWYRQTLGQGPEFLTYFQNEAQLEKSRLLSDRFSAERPKGSFSTLEIQRTEQGDSAMYLCASSLGPGNTEAFFGQGTRLTVV.

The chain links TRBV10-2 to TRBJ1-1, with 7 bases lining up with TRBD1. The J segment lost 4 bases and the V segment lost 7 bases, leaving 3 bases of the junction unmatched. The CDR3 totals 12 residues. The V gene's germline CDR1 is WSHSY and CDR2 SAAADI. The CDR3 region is CASTQGGTEAFF. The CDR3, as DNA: TGCGCCAGCACCCAGGGGGGCACTGAAGCTTTCTTT.

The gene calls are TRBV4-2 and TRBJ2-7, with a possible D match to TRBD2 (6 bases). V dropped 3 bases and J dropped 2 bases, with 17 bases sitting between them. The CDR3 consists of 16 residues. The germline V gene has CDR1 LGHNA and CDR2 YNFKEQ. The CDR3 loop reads CASSHIGTLATYEQYF. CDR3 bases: TGTGCCAGCAGCCACATCGGGACTCTCGCCACCTACGAGCAGTACTTC.

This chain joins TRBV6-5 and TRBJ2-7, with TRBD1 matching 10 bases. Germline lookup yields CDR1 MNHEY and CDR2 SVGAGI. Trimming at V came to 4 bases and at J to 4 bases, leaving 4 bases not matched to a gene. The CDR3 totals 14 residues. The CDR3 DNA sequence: TGTGCCAGCAGTTTGGACAGGGGGAAGTACGAGCAGTACTTC. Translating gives CASSLDRGKYEQYF.

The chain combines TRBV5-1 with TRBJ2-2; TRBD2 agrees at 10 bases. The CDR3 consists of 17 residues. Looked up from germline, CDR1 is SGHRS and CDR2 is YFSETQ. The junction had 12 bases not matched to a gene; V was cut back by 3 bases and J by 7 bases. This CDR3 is CASSSKPGTSEGGELFF. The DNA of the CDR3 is TGCGCCAGCAGCTCAAAACCCGGGACTAGCGAGGGCGGGGAGCTGTTTTTT.

CDR3 bases: TGTGCCAGCAGTACTGTCAATCAGCCCCAGCATTTT. The encoded protein is CASSTVNQPQHF. This rearrangement joins TRBV2 to TRBJ1-5; no clear D. Germline V lookup: CDR1 SNHLY, CDR2 FYNNEI. The CDR3 runs 12 residues. Deletions cut 5 bases from V and 3 bases from J, with 5 bases between.

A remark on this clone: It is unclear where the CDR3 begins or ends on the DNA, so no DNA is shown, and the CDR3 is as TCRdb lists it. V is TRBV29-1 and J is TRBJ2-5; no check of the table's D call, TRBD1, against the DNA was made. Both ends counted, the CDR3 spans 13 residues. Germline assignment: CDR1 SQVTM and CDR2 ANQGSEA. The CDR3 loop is CSVFGQGAHLEYF.

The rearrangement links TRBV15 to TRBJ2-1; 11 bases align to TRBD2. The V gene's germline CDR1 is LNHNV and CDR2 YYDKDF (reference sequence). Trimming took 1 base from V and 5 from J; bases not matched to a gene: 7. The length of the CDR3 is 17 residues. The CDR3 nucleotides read TGTGCCACCAGCAGAGGGTTCCCGGGACTAGCGGACAATGAGCAGTTCTTC. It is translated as CATSRGFPGLADNEQFF.

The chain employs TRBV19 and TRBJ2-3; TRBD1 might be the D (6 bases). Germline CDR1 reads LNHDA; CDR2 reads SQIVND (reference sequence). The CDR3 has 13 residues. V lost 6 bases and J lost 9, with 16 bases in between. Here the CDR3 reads CASSGQGSVTQYF. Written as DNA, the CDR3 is TGTGCCAGTAGCGGTCAGGGGTCGGTGACGCAGTATTTT.

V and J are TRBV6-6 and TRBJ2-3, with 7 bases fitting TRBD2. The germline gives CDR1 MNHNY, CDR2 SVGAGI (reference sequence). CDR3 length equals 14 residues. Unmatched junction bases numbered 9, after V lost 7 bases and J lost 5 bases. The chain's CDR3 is CASKLVASGDTQYF. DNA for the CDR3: TGTGCCAGCAAGTTGGTGGCTAGCGGAGATACGCAGTATTTT.

For the CDR3, the DNA is TGTGCCAGCAGTCGACAGCCGAACACTGAAGCTTTCTTT. It translates to CASSRQPNTEAFF. The chain joins TRBV6-5 to TRBJ1-1, with TRBD1 as a possible D gene (5 bases). Trimming took off 5 bases at V and 1 base at J, with 8 bases between the two ends. In germline, CDR1 is MNHEY, CDR2 SVGAGI. The CDR3 consists of 13 residues.

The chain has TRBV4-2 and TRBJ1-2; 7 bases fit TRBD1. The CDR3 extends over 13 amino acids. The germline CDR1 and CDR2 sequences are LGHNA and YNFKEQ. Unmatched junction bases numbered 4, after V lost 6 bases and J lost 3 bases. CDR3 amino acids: CASRQGEDYGYTF. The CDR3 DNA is TGTGCCAGCAGGCAGGGGGAGGACTATGGCTACACCTTC.

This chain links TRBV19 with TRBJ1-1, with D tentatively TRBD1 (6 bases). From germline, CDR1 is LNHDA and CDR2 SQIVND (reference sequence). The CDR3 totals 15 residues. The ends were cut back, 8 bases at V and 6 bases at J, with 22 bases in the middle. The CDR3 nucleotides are TGTGCCAGTCGTTTTAGTCCCTCGGACAGTGCTGAAGCTTTCTTT. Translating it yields CASRFSPSDSAEAFF.